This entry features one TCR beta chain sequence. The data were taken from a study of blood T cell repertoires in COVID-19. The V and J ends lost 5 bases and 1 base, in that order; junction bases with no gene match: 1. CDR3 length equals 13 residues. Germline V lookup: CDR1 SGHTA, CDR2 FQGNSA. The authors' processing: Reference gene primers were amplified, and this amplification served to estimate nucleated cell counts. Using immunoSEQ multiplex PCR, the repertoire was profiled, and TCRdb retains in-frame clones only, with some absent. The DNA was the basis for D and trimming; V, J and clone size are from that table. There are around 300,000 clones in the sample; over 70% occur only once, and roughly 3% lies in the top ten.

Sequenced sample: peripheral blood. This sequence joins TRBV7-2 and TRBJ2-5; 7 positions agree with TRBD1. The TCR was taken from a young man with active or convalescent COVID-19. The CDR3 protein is CASSPGGQETQYF. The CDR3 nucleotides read TGTGCCAGCAGCCCAGGGGGCCAAGAGACCCAGTACTTC.